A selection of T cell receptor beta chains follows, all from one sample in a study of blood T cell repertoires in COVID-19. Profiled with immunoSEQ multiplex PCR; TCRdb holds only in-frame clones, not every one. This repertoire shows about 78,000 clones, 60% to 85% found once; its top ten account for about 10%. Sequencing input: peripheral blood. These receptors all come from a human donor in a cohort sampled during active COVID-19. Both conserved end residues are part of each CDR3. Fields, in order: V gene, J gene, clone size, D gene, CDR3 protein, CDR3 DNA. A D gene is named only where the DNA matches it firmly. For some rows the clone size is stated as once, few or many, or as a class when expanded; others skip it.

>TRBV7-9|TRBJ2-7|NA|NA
CASSLGLDIMSSYEQYF
TGTGCCAGCAGCTTAGGTCTGGACATAATGAGCTCCTACGAGCAGTACTTC
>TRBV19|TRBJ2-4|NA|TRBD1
CASRRTGGVPDGQYF
TGTGCCAGTCGCCGGACAGGGGGCGTCCCCGATGGTCAGTACTTC
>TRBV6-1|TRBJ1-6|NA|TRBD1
CASSEARTGGLSPLHF
TGTGCCAGCAGTGAAGCTCGGACAGGGGGCCTTTCACCCCTCCACTTT
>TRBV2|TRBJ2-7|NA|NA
CASSLGQGGYEQYF
TGTGCCAGCAGCCTGGGGCAGGGGGGCTACGAGCAGTACTTC
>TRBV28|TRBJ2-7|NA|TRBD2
CASRLRGSYEQYF
TGTGCCAGCAGGCTGCGGGGGTCCTACGAGCAGTACTTC
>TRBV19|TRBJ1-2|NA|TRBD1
CASSTRDRNYGYTF
TGTGCCAGTAGTACCCGGGACAGAAACTATGGCTACACCTTC
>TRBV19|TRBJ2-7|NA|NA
CASSIQRTYLYEQYF
TGTGCCAGTAGTATCCAAAGAACCTATCTCTACGAGCAGTACTTC
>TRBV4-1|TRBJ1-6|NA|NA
CASSPTPGAPNNSPLHF
TGCGCCAGCAGCCCCACCCCAGGGGCACCCAATAATTCACCCCTCCACTTT
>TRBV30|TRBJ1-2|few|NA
CAYDQGGRFGYTF
TGTGCTTACGACCAGGGAGGAAGGTTCGGCTACACCTTC
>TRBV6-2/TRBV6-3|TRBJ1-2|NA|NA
CASSYNSNYGYTF
TGTGCCAGCAGTTATAACAGTAACTATGGCTACACCTTC
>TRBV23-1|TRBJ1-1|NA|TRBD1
CASSHRGRGITEAFF
TGCGCCAGCAGTCACAGGGGGCGTGGCATCACTGAAGCTTTCTTT
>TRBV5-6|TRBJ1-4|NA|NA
CASSFFQGLANEKLFF
TGTGCCAGCAGTTTTTTTCAGGGGTTGGCTAATGAAAAACTGTTTTTT
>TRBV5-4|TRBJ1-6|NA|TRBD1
CASQGTGASPLHF
TGTGCCAGCCAGGGGACAGGGGCTTCACCCCTCCACTTT
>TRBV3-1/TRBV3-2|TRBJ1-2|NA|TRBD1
CASSYSGTGDGGYTF
TGTGCCAGCAGCTATTCCGGGACAGGGGACGGTGGCTACACCTTC
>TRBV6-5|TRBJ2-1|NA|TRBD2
CASILAGGVYNEQFF
TGTGCCAGCATTTTAGCGGGTGGGGTATACAATGAGCAGTTCTTC
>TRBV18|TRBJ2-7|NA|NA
CASSPAGPSGYEQYF
TGTGCCAGCTCACCTGCGGGACCGAGCGGATACGAGCAGTACTTC
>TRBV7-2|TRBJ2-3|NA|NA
CASSPFAGTDTQYF
TGTGCCAGCAGCCCCTTTGCGGGCACAGATACGCAGTATTTT
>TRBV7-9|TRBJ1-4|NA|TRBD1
CASSLGQANEKLFF
TGTGCCAGCAGCTTGGGACAGGCGAATGAAAAACTGTTTTTT
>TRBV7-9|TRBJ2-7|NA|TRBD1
CASSAWDRDYEQYF
TGTGCCAGCAGCGCGTGGGACAGGGACTACGAGCAGTACTTC
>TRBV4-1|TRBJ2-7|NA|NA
CASSHPQGFLRGQYF
TGCGCCAGCAGCCATCCCCAGGGGTTTCTCAGGGGGCAGTACTTC
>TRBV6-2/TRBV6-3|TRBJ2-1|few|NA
CASSYFGGAEQFF
TGTGCCAGCAGTTACTTCGGGGGAGCTGAGCAGTTCTTC
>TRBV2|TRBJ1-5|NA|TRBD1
CASRTDRAYQPQHF
TGTGCCAGCAGGACCGACAGGGCATATCAGCCCCAGCATTTT
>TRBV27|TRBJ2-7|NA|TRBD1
CASSRGAGQGAYEQYF
TGTGCCAGCAGCCGAGGCGCGGGGCAGGGGGCTTACGAGCAGTACTTC
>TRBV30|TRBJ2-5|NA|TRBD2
CAWRRTSGLGTQYF
TGTGCCTGGAGACGGACTAGCGGATTGGGGACCCAGTACTTC
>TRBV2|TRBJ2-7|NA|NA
CASSEVVLSSYEQYF
TGTGCCAGCAGTGAGGTCGTCCTAAGCTCCTACGAGCAGTACTTC
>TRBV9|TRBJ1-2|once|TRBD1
CASTRSGDRVLYGYTF
TGTGCCAGCACCCGGAGTGGGGACAGGGTTTTGTATGGCTACACCTTC
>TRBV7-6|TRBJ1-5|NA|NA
CASSLSSAGQPQHF
TGTGCCAGCAGCTTAAGTTCGGCGGGACAGCCCCAGCATTTT
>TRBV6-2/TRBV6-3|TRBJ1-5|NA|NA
CASSWAGGISNQPQHF
TGTGCCAGCAGTTGGGCCGGGGGTATTAGCAATCAGCCCCAGCATTTT
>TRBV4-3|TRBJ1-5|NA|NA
CASSPSIGVGQPQHF
TGCGCCAGCAGCCCCTCAATAGGGGTGGGGCAGCCCCAGCATTTT
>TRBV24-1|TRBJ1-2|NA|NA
CATSDGRGGYTF
TGTGCCACCAGTGATGGTAGGGGTGGCTACACCTTC
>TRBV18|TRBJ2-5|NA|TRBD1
CASSPGQPRETQYF
TGTGCCAGCTCCCCGGGACAGCCTAGGGAGACCCAGTACTTC
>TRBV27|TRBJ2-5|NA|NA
CASSSVKLETQYF
TGTGCCAGCAGTTCAGTGAAATTAGAGACCCAGTACTTC
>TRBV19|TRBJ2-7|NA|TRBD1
CASSPSGQGAFDEQYF
TGTGCCAGTAGTCCCTCGGGACAGGGGGCTTTCGACGAGCAGTACTTC
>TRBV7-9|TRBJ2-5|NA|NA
CASSFPGKGLETQYF
TGTGCCAGCAGCTTCCCAGGGAAGGGGCTGGAGACCCAGTACTTC
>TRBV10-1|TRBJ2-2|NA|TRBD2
CASGGGTAGELFF
TGCGCCAGCGGGGGGGGGACCGCCGGGGAGCTGTTTTTT
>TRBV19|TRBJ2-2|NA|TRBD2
CASSGAGRGAGELFF
TGTGCCAGTAGTGGGGCAGGGAGGGGCGCCGGGGAGCTGTTTTTT
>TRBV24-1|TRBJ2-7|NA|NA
CATHPCPPRGIEQYF
TGTGCCACCCACCCGTGTCCACCGCGGGGTATCGAGCAGTACTTC
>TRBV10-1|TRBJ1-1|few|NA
CASRQDMNTEAFF
TGCGCCAGCAGACAGGACATGAACACTGAAGCTTTCTTT
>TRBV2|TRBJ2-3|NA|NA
CASRPDSYSITDTQYF
TGTGCCAGCAGGCCTGACTCCTACTCAATCACAGATACGCAGTATTTT
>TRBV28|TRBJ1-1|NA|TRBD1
CASSGRTGNLNTEAFF
TGTGCCAGCAGTGGGCGGACAGGGAACTTGAACACTGAAGCTTTCTTT
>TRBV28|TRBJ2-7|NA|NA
CASSVPPTSYEQYF
TGTGCCAGCAGTGTCCCCCCGACTTCCTACGAGCAGTACTTC
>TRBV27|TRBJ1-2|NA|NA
CASSLYREGSGYTF
TGTGCCAGCAGTTTATACCGGGAGGGTAGTGGCTACACCTTC
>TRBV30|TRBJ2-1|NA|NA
CAWSVKGVYEQFF
TGTGCCTGGAGTGTAAAAGGGGTCTACGAGCAGTTCTTC